This TCR beta chain originates from a study of blood T cell repertoires in COVID-19. Study in general: Italy, Spain and the United States were the sources of the convalescent and acute COVID-19 samples. The cDNA or gDNA used as material had been derived from T cells, B-cell-depleted T cells, or PBMCs.

Germline V gene data show CDR1 as SGHTA and CDR2 as FQGNSA. Trimming removed 0 bases at V and 7 bases at J, with 10 bases between. The CDR3 length is 14 residues. Authors' processing steps: Amplification from reference gene primers served as the basis for estimated nucleated cell counts. Only in-frame clones appear in the TCRdb table, and some are missing; sequencing was by immunoSEQ multiplex PCR. The DNA gave D and trimming, while V, J and clone size come from that table. The sample yields around 180,000 clones, about nine tenths seen once. This rearrangement joins TRBV7-2 to TRBJ2-1, with a possible D match to TRBD2 (5 bases). This receptor was obtained from a man in his 70s with active or convalescent COVID-19. Sequenced: peripheral blood. CDR3 sequence: CASSLAQPGNEQFF. CDR3 nucleotides: TGTGCCAGCAGCTTAGCGCAGCCGGGGAATGAGCAGTTCTTC.